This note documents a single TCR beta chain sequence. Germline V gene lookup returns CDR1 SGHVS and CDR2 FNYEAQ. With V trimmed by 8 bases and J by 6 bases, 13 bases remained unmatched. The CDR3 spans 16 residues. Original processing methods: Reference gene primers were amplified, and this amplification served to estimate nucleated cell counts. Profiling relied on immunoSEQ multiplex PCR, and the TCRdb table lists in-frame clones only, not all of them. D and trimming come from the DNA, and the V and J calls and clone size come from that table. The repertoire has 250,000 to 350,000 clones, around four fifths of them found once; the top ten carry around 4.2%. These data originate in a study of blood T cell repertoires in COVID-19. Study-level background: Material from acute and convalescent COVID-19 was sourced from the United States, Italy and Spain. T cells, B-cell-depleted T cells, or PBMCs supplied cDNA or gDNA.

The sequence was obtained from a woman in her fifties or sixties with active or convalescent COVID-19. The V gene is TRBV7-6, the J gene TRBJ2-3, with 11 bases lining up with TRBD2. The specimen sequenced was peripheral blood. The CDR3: CASRPGTSGAPDTQYF. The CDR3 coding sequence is TGTGCCAGCCGGCCTGGGACTAGCGGAGCCCCGGATACGCAGTATTTT.